This TCR beta chain stems from a study of cytomegalovirus exposure and HLA in healthy donors. General study points: A later analysis linked a missense variant in DCLRE1C to the trimming of TCR beta V and J genes. It is likely that the observed cluster of highly shared sequence variants was a sequencing artifact.

Worth noting for this clone: Its antigen is unknown.

Per the germline V gene, CDR1 is SGHVS and CDR2 is FQNEAQ. The V segment lost 1 base and the J segment 9 bases; nucleotides outside the gene matches: 14. The CDR3 runs 16 residues. Primers: 60 Vbeta forward and 13 Jbeta reverse. Sequencing used immunoSEQ multiplex PCR; TCRdb keeps in-frame clones, though not all of them. Found here are some 110,000 clones, roughly four fifths of them singletons; the top ten hold roughly 2.9%. The chain employs TRBV7-8 and TRBJ2-7, with 8 bases identical to TRBD1. The sequenced sample was PBMCs. The receptor comes from a male donor in good health and CMV-seropositive. DNA of the CDR3: TGTGCCAGCAGCTTAGTACGCCGGACAGGGTCTACGGTGCAGTACTTC. The encoded protein is CASSLVRRTGSTVQYF.